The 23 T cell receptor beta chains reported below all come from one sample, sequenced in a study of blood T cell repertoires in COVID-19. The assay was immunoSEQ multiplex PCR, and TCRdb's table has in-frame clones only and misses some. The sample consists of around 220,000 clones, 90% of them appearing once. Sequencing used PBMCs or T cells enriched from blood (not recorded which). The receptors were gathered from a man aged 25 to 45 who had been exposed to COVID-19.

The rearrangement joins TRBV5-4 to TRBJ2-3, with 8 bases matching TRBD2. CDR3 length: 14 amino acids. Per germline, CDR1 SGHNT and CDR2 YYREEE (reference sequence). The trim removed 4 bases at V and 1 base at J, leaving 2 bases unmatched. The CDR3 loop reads CASSRGGGTDTQYF. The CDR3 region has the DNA TGTGCCAGCAGCCGGGGGGGAGGCACAGATACGCAGTATTTT.

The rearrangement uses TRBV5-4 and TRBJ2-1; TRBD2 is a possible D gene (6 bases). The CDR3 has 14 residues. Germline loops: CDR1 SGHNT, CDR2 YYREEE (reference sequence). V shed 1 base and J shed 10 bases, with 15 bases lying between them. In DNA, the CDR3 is TGTGCCAGCAGCTTGCGGGGGACGGATCGCGAGCAGTTCTTC. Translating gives CASSLRGTDREQFF.

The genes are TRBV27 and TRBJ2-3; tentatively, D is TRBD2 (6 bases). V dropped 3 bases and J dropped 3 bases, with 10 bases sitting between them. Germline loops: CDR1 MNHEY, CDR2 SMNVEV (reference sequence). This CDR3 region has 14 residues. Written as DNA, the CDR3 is TGTGCCAGCAGTTTTCTTGGGGGGACAGATACGCAGTATTTT. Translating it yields CASSFLGGTDTQYF.

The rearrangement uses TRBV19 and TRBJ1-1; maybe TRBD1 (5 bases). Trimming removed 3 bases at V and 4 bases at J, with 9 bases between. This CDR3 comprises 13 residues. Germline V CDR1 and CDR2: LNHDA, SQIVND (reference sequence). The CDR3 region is CASSITQGTEAFF. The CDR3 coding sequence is TGTGCCAGTAGTATCACCCAGGGCACTGAAGCTTTCTTT.

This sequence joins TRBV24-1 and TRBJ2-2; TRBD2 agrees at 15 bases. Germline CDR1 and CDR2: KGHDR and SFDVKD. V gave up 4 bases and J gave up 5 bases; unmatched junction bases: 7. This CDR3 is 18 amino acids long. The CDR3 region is CATSDNPGLAGGTGELFF. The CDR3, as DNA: TGTGCCACCAGTGACAACCCGGGACTAGCGGGGGGTACCGGGGAGCTGTTTTTT.

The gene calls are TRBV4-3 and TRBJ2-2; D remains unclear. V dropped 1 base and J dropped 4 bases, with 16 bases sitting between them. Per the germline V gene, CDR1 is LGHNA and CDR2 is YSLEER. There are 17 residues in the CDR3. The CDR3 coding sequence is TGCGCCAGCAGCCAAGGGCCCAGAGGAGTAGGCACCGGGGAGCTGTTTTTT. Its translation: CASSQGPRGVGTGELFF.

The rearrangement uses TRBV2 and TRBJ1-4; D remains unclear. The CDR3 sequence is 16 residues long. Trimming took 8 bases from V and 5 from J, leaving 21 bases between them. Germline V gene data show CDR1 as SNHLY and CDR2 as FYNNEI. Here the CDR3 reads CASSPLTGWENEKLFF. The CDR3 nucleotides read TGTGCCAGCTCGCCTCTCACCGGGTGGGAGAATGAAAAACTGTTTTTT.

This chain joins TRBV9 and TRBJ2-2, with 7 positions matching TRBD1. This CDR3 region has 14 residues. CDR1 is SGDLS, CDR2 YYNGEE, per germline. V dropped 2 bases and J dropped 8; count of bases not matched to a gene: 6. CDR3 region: CASSVRQTGGELFF. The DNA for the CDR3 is TGTGCCAGCAGCGTCCGACAGACAGGGGGGGAGCTGTTTTTT.

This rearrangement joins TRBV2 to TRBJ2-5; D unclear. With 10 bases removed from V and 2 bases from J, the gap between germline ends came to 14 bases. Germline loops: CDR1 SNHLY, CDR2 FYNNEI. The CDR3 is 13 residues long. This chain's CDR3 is CATEAGYQETQYF. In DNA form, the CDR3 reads TGTGCCACTGAGGCCGGTTATCAAGAGACCCAGTACTTC.

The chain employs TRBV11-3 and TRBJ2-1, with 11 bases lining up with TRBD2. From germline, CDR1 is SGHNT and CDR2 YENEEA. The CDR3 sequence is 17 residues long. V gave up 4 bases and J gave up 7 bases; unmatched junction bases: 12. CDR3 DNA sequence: TGTGCCAGCAGCTCCTCCCCCCTAGCGGGGGGCCGGAATGAGCAGTTCTTC. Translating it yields CASSSSPLAGGRNEQFF.

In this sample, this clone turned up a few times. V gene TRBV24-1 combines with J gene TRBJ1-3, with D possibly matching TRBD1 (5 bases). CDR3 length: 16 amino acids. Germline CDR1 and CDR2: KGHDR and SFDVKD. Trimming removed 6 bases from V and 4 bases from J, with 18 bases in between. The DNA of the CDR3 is TGTGCCACCAGTCCTTCGGGCGACCAGGGAGGAAACACCATATATTTT. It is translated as CATSPSGDQGGNTIYF.

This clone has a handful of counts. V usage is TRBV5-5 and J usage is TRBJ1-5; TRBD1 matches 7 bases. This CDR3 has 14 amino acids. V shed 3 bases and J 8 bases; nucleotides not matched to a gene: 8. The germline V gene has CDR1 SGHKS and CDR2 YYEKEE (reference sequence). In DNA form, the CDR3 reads TGTGCCAGCAGCTCCATGACAGGGTTCAAGCCCCAGCATTTT. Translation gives CASSSMTGFKPQHF.

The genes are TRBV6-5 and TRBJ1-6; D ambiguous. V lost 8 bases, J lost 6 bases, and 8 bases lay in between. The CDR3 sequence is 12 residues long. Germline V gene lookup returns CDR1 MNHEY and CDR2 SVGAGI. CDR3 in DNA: TGTGCCAGCGAGGTGGGTAATTCACCCCTCCACTTT. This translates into CASEVGNSPLHF.

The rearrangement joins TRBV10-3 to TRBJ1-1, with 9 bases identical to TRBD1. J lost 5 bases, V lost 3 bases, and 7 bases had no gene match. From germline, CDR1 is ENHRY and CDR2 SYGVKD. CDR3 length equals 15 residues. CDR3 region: CAISETDRGKTEAFF. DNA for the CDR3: TGTGCCATCAGTGAAACGGACAGGGGCAAAACTGAAGCTTTCTTT.

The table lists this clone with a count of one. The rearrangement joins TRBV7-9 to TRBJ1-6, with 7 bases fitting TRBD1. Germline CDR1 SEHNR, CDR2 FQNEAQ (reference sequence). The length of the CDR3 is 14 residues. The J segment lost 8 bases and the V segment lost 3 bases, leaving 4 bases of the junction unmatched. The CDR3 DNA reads TGTGCCAGCAGCTTGACAGGGACTGATTCACCCCTCCACTTT. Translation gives CASSLTGTDSPLHF. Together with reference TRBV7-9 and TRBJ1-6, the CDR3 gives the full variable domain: DTGVSQNPRHKITKRGQNVTFRCDPISEHNRLYWYRQTLGQGPEFLTYFQNEAQLEKSRLLSDRFSAERPKGSFSTLEIQRTEQGDSAMYLCASSLTGTDSPLHFGNGTRLTVT.

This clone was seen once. This CDR3 reads CSASSQGVSYEQYF. The CDR3 region has the DNA TGCAGTGCTAGTTCACAGGGGGTTTCCTACGAGCAGTACTTC. This rearrangement joins TRBV20-1 to TRBJ2-7, with 8 positions matching TRBD1. The V segment lost 3 bases and the J segment 1 base; nucleotides outside the gene matches: 5. The CDR3 loop spans 14 amino acids. CDR1 and CDR2 from the germline V gene are DFQATT and SNEGSKA (reference sequence).

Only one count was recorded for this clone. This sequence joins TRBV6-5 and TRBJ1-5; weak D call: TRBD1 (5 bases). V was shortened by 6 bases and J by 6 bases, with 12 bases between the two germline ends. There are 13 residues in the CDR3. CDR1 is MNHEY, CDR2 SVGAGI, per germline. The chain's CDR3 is CASSKTESQPQHF. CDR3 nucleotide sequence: TGTGCCAGCAGCAAGACAGAGTCTCAGCCCCAGCATTTT.

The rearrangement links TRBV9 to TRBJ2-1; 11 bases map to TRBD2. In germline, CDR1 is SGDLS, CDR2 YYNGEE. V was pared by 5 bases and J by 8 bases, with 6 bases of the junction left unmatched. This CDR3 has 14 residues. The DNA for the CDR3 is TGTGCCAGCAGTGTTAGCGGGGGGGCCGATGAGCAGTTCTTC. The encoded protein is CASSVSGGADEQFF. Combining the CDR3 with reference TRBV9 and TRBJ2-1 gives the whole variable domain DSGVTQTPKHLITATGQRVTLRCSPRSGDLSVYWYQQSLDQGLQFLIQYYNGEERAKGNILERFSAQQFPDLHSELNLSSLELGDSALYFCASSVSGGADEQFFGPGTRLTVL.

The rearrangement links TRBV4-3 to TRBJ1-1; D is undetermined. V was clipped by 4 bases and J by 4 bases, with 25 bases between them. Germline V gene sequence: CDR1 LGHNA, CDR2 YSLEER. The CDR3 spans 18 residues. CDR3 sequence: CASSPFVTVGRAGTEAFF. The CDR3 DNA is TGCGCCAGCAGCCCATTCGTCACCGTTGGACGCGCGGGCACTGAAGCTTTCTTT.

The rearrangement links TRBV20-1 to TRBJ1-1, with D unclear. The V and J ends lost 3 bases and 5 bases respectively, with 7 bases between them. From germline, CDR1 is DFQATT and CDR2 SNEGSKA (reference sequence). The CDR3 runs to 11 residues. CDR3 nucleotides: TGCAGTGCTAGGAAGCAAACTGAAGCTTTCTTT. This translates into CSARKQTEAFF.

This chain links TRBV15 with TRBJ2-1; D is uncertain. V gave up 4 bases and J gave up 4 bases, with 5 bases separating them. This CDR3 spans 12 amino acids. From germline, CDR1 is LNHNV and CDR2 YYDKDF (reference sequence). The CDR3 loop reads CATSILYNEQFF. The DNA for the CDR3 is TGTGCCACCAGCATCCTTTACAATGAGCAGTTCTTC.

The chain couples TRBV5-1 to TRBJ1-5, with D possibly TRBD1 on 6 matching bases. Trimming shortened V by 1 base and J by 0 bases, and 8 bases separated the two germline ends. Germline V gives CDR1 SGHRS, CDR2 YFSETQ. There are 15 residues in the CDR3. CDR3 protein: CASSLSGDSNQPQHF. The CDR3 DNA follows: TGCGCCAGCAGCTTGTCAGGGGATAGCAATCAGCCCCAGCATTTT.

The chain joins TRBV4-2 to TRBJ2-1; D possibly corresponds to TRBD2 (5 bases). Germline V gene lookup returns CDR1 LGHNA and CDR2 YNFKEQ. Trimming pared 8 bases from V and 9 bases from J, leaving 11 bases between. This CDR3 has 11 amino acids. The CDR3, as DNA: TGTGCCAGCGCTGCGGGCGGTGAGCAGTTCTTC. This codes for CASAAGGEQFF.